A selection of T cell receptor beta chains follows, all from one sample in a study of blood T cell repertoires in COVID-19. Clones were read by immunoSEQ multiplex PCR, and TCRdb kept only the in-frame ones, dropping some. The data hold some 390,000 clones, with more than 75% observed a single time. The sequenced material came from peripheral blood. These receptors were taken from a human donor in a cohort sampled during active COVID-19. The CDR3 runs from the conserved cysteine through the conserved F or W. Fields, in order: V gene, clone size, J gene, CDR3 protein. Some rows mark clone size as missing; the rest say once, few, many or name a class of expanded clone.

V gene: TRBV5-1; clone size: .; J gene: TRBJ2-1; CDR3 protein: CASRASGRLNNEQFF
V gene: TRBV7-9; clone size: .; J gene: TRBJ1-1; CDR3 protein: CASSSWRDSNTEAFF
V gene: TRBV27; clone size: few; J gene: TRBJ2-5; CDR3 protein: CASKRGGPQETQYF
V gene: TRBV3-1/TRBV3-2; clone size: .; J gene: TRBJ1-1; CDR3 protein: CASSQDEQAEAFF
V gene: TRBV27; clone size: .; J gene: TRBJ1-2; CDR3 protein: CASSLSVLNYGYTF
V gene: TRBV4-2; clone size: .; J gene: TRBJ2-7; CDR3 protein: CASSSGLAGGPFYEQYF
V gene: TRBV11-2; clone size: .; J gene: TRBJ2-5; CDR3 protein: CASTPTGAEETQYF
V gene: TRBV7-2; clone size: .; J gene: TRBJ2-3; CDR3 protein: CASSTRLAGATDTQYF
V gene: TRBV11-2; clone size: .; J gene: TRBJ2-2; CDR3 protein: CASSLELSTSGRYGTGELFF
V gene: TRBV30; clone size: .; J gene: TRBJ1-4; CDR3 protein: CAWTPGQPNEKLFF
V gene: TRBV10-3; clone size: few; J gene: TRBJ1-4; CDR3 protein: CAISESVEKLFF
V gene: TRBV19; clone size: .; J gene: TRBJ2-7; CDR3 protein: CASSTTGVFYEQYF
V gene: TRBV4-1; clone size: few; J gene: TRBJ1-5; CDR3 protein: CASSQWWEDQPQHF
V gene: TRBV2; clone size: .; J gene: TRBJ2-3; CDR3 protein: CASRREGYTDTQYF
V gene: TRBV2; clone size: once; J gene: TRBJ1-1; CDR3 protein: CASTLFRDGNTEAFF
V gene: TRBV18; clone size: once; J gene: TRBJ1-2; CDR3 protein: CASSPQGAANYGYTF
V gene: TRBV19; clone size: .; J gene: TRBJ2-5; CDR3 protein: CASSIGAEGSMETQYF
V gene: TRBV6-5; clone size: many; J gene: TRBJ1-1; CDR3 protein: CASSYSVRQTEAFF
V gene: TRBV19; clone size: .; J gene: TRBJ2-1; CDR3 protein: CASQGDTYNEQFF
V gene: TRBV7-6; clone size: .; J gene: TRBJ2-1; CDR3 protein: CASSLSGNNEQFF
V gene: TRBV5-6; clone size: .; J gene: TRBJ2-5; CDR3 protein: CASSYRGFQETQYF
V gene: TRBV10-3; clone size: .; J gene: TRBJ2-1; CDR3 protein: CAISPANEQFF
V gene: TRBV3-1/TRBV3-2; clone size: .; J gene: TRBJ1-3; CDR3 protein: CASSQESIGNTIYF
V gene: TRBV14; clone size: .; J gene: TRBJ1-2; CDR3 protein: CASSQNLRQNYGYTF
V gene: TRBV28; clone size: .; J gene: TRBJ2-7; CDR3 protein: CASALTGGDEQYF
V gene: TRBV5-1; clone size: .; J gene: TRBJ2-1; CDR3 protein: CASSLGARGYNEQFF
V gene: TRBV11-3; clone size: .; J gene: TRBJ2-1; CDR3 protein: CASSLDLAGYNEQFF
V gene: TRBV5-1; clone size: .; J gene: TRBJ2-5; CDR3 protein: CASSLVRGEAKETQYF
V gene: TRBV19; clone size: .; J gene: TRBJ1-2; CDR3 protein: CASSPGTGDDYGYTF
V gene: TRBV5-1; clone size: .; J gene: TRBJ1-6; CDR3 protein: CASSLRDTRSGSPLHF
V gene: TRBV18; clone size: .; J gene: TRBJ2-1; CDR3 protein: CASSPYNRGRGNEQFF
V gene: TRBV20-1; clone size: .; J gene: TRBJ1-6; CDR3 protein: CSASPGTGYFSDSPLHF
V gene: TRBV3-1/TRBV3-2; clone size: .; J gene: TRBJ1-1; CDR3 protein: CASSQDAGPATEAFF
V gene: TRBV27; clone size: .; J gene: TRBJ1-1; CDR3 protein: CASSPLKSTGVGRPEAFF
V gene: TRBV13; clone size: .; J gene: TRBJ2-1; CDR3 protein: CASSRYSGGDNEQFF